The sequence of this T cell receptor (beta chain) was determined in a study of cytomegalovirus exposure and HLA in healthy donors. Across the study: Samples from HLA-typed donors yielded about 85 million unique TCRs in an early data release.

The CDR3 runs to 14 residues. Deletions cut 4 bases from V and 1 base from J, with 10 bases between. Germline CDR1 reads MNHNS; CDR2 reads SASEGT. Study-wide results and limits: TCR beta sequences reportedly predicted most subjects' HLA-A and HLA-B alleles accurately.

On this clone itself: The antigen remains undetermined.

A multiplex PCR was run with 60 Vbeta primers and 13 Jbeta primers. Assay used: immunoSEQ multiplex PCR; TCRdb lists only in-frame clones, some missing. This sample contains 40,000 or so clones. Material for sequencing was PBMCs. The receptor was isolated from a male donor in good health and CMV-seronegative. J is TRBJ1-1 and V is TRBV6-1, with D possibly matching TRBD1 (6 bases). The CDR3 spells CASSGTDWNTEAFF. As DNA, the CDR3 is TGTGCCAGCAGTGGGACAGACTGGAACACTGAAGCTTTCTTT.